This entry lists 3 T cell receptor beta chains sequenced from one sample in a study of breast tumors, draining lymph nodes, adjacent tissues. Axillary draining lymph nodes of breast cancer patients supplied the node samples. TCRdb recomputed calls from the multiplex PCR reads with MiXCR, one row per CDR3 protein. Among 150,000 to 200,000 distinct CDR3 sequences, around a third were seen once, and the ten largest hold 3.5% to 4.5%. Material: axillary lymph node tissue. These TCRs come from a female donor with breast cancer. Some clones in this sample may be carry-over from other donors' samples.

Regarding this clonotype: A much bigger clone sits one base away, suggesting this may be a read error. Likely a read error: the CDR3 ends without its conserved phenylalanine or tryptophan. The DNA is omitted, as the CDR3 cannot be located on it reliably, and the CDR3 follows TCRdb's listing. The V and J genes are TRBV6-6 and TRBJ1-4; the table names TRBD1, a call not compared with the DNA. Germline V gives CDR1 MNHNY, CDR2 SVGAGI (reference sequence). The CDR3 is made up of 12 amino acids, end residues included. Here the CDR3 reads CASSHRDRVEIS.

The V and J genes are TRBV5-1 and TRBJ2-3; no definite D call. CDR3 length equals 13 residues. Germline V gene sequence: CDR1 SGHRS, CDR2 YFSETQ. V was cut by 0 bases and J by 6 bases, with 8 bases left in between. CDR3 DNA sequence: TGCGCCAGCAGCTTGGCCACGGATGATACGCAGTATTTT. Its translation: CASSLATDDTQYF.

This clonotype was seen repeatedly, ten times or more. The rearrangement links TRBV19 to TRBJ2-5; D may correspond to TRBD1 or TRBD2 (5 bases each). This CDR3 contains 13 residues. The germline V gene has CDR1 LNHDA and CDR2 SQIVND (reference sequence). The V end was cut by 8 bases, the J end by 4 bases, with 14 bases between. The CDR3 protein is CASASRDVETQYF. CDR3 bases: TGTGCCAGTGCCTCAAGGGACGTAGAGACCCAGTACTTC.